This T cell receptor beta chain comes out of a study of cytomegalovirus exposure and HLA in healthy donors. Study results and limitations: Altogether, 164 TCR beta chains were recorded as cytomegalovirus-associated. In vitro checks showed that a few CMV-associated chains really do target CMV antigens. Reports indicated that the classifier achieved high specificity and sensitivity in diagnosing cytomegalovirus status.

J was trimmed by 5 bases and V by 4 bases; bases with no gene match: 1. Germline CDR1 reads MNHEY; CDR2 reads SVGAGI. This CDR3 contains 12 residues. Regarding this clone: Its antigen remains unknown.

The validation cohort, a group of more than 95 subjects, included the donors and was separate from the approximately 660-subject first cohort. The protocol was immunoSEQ multiplex PCR, while the TCRdb copy is restricted to in-frame clones and leaves out a portion. The top ten hold about 1.5% of the sample, which has 100,000 to 120,000 clones, roughly 90% seen once. This chain connects TRBV6-5 to TRBJ1-2; TRBD1 matches at 7 bases. This receptor was obtained from a woman aged 25 to 39 in good health and CMV-seropositive. The sequencing input was PBMCs. Here the CDR3 reads CASSWDRYGYTF. CDR3 in DNA: TGTGCCAGCAGTTGGGACAGATATGGCTACACCTTC.